Each of the 18 T cell receptor beta chains below was sequenced from the same sample in a study of Ad26.COV2.S vaccination and SARS-CoV-2 variants. The table came from immunoSEQ multiplex PCR; TCRdb's copy has only in-frame clones and leaves some out. The sample consists of roughly 300,000 clones, around 89% of them appearing once. Treatment in this sample: 15 to 20 received Ad26.COV2.S at low or high dose, single or two shots; 5 received placebo; per-sample allocation not given. Specimen acquisition occurred on day 63 following the initial vaccine or placebo injection. This specimen was peripheral blood, taken in a trial of Ad26.COV2.S vaccine versus placebo. The source is a person between 18 and 65 years old who received the Ad26.COV2.S COVID-19 vaccine or a placebo.

For the CDR3, the DNA is TGTGCCAGCAGACGGGGTAGGGCAGATACGCAGTATTTT. Protein: CASRRGRADTQYF. This chain connects TRBV7-2 to TRBJ2-3; a weak D match, TRBD2 (5 bases). V lost 6 bases to trimming and J lost 4 bases, with 11 bases between them. CDR3 length equals 13 residues. Germline V CDR1 and CDR2: SGHTA, FQGNSA.

This clone was recorded a few times. The chain employs TRBV10-3 and TRBJ1-6, with D uncertain. The V end lost 2 bases, the J end lost 9 bases, and 5 bases lay between the germline ends. Germline V CDR1 and CDR2: ENHRY, SYGVKD. The CDR3 loop spans 12 amino acids. CDR3 sequence reads: CAISEAGSPLHF. The CDR3, as DNA: TGTGCCATCAGTGAGGCTGGTTCACCCCTCCACTTT.

This clone was found once. The chain uses TRBV10-3 and TRBJ2-5; 8 nucleotides align to TRBD2. CDR3 size: 15 residues. The ends lost 6 bases at V and 2 bases at J; junction bases unmatched: 8. Germline loops: CDR1 ENHRY, CDR2 SYGVKD. CDR3 nucleotides: TGTGCCATCAGCGAGACAGCGGGGGAACAAGAGACCCAGTACTTC. Amino acids: CAISETAGEQETQYF.

This rearrangement joins TRBV6-1 to TRBJ2-2; TRBD2 might be the D (6 bases). Germline CDR1 reads MNHNS; CDR2 reads SASEGT. The CDR3 totals 17 residues. Trimming took 1 base from V and 0 from J, leaving 12 bases between them. CDR3 region: CASSEVTRRANTGELFF. CDR3 nucleotides: TGTGCCAGCAGTGAAGTAACACGGAGGGCGAACACCGGGGAGCTGTTTTTT.

The rearrangement joins TRBV28 to TRBJ2-2; possibly TRBD1 for D (6 bases). The V gene lost 2 bases and the J gene lost 6 bases, with 13 bases spanning the gap. Germline assignment: CDR1 MDHEN and CDR2 SYDVKM. The CDR3 covers 15 residues. CDR3 coding DNA: TGTGCCAGCAGTTTAAACCCAGGGGTCGCCGGGGAGCTGTTTTTT. It codes for CASSLNPGVAGELFF.

This chain connects TRBV4-1 to TRBJ2-1, with 9 bases aligning to TRBD2. Germline loops: CDR1 MGHRA, CDR2 YSYEKL. This CDR3 is 18 amino acids long. V shed 3 bases and J 3 bases; nucleotides not matched to a gene: 12. CDR3 residues: CASSQVWGAGGDYNEQFF. The CDR3 region has the DNA TGCGCCAGCAGCCAGGTATGGGGAGCGGGAGGTGACTACAATGAGCAGTTCTTC.

The chain joins TRBV5-1 to TRBJ1-1, with D possibly matching TRBD1 (5 bases). The CDR3 has 14 amino acids. The V and J ends lost 3 bases and 1 base respectively, with 10 bases between them. Germline values: CDR1 SGHRS, CDR2 YFSETQ. CDR3 protein: CASSSTGANTEAFF. CDR3 coding DNA: TGCGCCAGCAGCTCCACCGGGGCGAACACTGAAGCTTTCTTT.

The CDR3 region is CASTPGYDPSYEQYF. The CDR3 DNA follows: TGCGCCAGCACCCCCGGGTACGACCCCTCCTACGAGCAGTACTTC. V usage is TRBV5-1 and J usage is TRBJ2-7; no definite D call. This CDR3 region has 15 residues. Germline CDR1 is SGHRS and CDR2 is YFSETQ. V lost 6 bases and J 0 bases, leaving 16 bases between the germline ends.

The rearrangement uses TRBV27 and TRBJ2-5; possible D gene TRBD1, 5 bases. The V gene lost 5 bases and the J gene lost 1 base, with 14 bases spanning the gap. CDR3 length: 15 residues. The germline CDR1 and CDR2 sequences are MNHEY and SMNVEV (reference sequence). CDR3 region: CASSVLGQGQETQYF. CDR3 DNA sequence: TGTGCCAGCAGTGTACTTGGGCAGGGCCAAGAGACCCAGTACTTC.

The rearrangement joins TRBV29-1 to TRBJ2-7; possibly TRBD1 or TRBD2 for D (5 bases each). The V end lost 6 bases, the J end lost 2 bases, and 14 bases lay between the germline ends. There are 13 residues in the CDR3. Germline V CDR1 and CDR2: SQVTM, ANQGSEA. The CDR3 DNA sequence: TGCAGCGTGACCGGGACGGAAACCTACGAGCAGTACTTC. This encodes CSVTGTETYEQYF.

In its sample, this clone was seen a few times. CDR3 nucleotides: TGTGCCTGGAGTAAGGGTAGCGGGAGGTACAGCTCCTACAATGAGCAGTTCTTC. Translation: CAWSKGSGRYSSYNEQFF. The V call is TRBV30, the J call TRBJ2-1; 10 nucleotides agree with TRBD2. The V and J ends lost 2 bases and 0 bases, in that order; junction bases with no gene match: 10. There are 18 residues in the CDR3. Germline CDR1 and CDR2: GTSNPN and SVGIG (reference sequence).

V and J are TRBV7-9 and TRBJ2-5; TRBD1 might be the D (6 bases). The germline V and J ends were trimmed by 4 bases and 2 bases, with 17 bases remaining between them. CDR3 length: 16 amino acids. Germline CDR1 reads SEHNR; CDR2 reads FQNEAQ (reference sequence). The CDR3 sequence: CASSSQGSGYQETQYF. The CDR3 DNA reads TGTGCCAGCAGCTCCCAGGGGTCGGGGTATCAAGAGACCCAGTACTTC.

The chain links TRBV3-1 (or the pseudogene TRBV3-2) to TRBJ2-5, with D possibly TRBD1 on 7 matching bases. Germline V lookup: CDR1 LGHDT, CDR2 YNNKEL (reference sequence). V shed 4 bases and J shed 5 bases, with 14 bases lying between them. CDR3 size: 14 residues. CDR3 DNA: TGTGCCAGCAGCCCCGAGGAGGGGGCTGAGACCCAGTACTTC. This codes for CASSPEEGAETQYF.

The rearrangement uses TRBV29-1 and TRBJ1-5, with D unresolved. Trimming removed 6 bases at V and 11 bases at J, with 14 bases between. The CDR3 length is 11 residues. Looked up from germline, CDR1 is SQVTM and CDR2 is ANQGSEA. The CDR3 bases are TGCAGCGTATTGGTGGACTTGACCCAGCATTTT. Translated, it gives CSVLVDLTQHF.

The CDR3 bases are TGTGCCAGCAGCGTAGAACGGGGTGGGGTTGAGACCCAGTACTTC. Its protein product is CASSVERGGVETQYF. J is TRBJ2-5 and V is TRBV9, with D possibly matching TRBD2 (5 bases). CDR3 length equals 15 residues. Germline loops: CDR1 SGDLS, CDR2 YYNGEE. Trimming removed 0 bases at V and 5 bases at J, with 14 bases between.

The chain employs TRBV7-2 and TRBJ1-4, with TRBD1 matching over 7 bases. CDR1 is SGHTA and CDR2 is FQGNSA in the germline V gene. J gave up 10 bases and V 1 base, and 9 bases lay outside the gene matches. This CDR3 region has 15 residues. The CDR3 here is CASSLVTQGLGKLFF. The DNA for the CDR3 is TGTGCCAGCAGCTTAGTAACACAGGGGCTGGGAAAACTGTTTTTT.

The chain employs TRBV29-1 and TRBJ1-2, with D hard to call. The CDR3 is 12 residues long. Germline V gives CDR1 SQVTM, CDR2 ANQGSEA. V was trimmed by 6 bases and J by 7 bases, leaving 15 bases between them. CDR3 sequence: CSVEEHYFGYTF. The CDR3 DNA reads TGCAGCGTCGAGGAACACTATTTTGGCTACACCTTC.

This chain connects TRBV3-1 (or the pseudogene TRBV3-2) to TRBJ2-5, with D tentatively TRBD1 (6 bases). CDR1 is LGHDT, CDR2 YNNKEL, per germline (reference sequence). CDR3 length: 15 amino acids. V was trimmed by 1 base and J by 4 bases, leaving 13 bases between them. CDR3 sequence reads: CASSQGVRGSETQYF. CDR3 sequence (DNA): TGTGCCAGCAGCCAAGGTGTCAGGGGATCAGAGACCCAGTACTTC.